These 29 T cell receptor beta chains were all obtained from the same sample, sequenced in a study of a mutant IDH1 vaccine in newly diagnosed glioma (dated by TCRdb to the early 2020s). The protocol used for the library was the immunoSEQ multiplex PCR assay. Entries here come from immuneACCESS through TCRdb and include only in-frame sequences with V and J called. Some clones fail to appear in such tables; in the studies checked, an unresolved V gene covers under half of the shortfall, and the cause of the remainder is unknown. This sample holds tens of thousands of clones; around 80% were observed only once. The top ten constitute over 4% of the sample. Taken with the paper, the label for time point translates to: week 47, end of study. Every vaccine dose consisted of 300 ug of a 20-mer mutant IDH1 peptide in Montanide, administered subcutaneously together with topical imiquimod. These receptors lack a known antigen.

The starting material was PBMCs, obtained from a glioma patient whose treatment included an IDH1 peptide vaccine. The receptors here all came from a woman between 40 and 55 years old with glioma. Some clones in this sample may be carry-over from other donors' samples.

The CDR3 DNA reads TGTGCCAGCGCTCACATCGGCGGCTACGAGCAGTACTTC. Its protein is CASAHIGGYEQYF. The V call is TRBV25-1, the J call TRBJ2-7; no reliable D call. Germline-derived CDR1 and CDR2 are MGHDK and SYGVNS. The CDR3 consists of 13 residues. Trimming took 8 bases from V and 3 from J, leaving 14 bases between them.

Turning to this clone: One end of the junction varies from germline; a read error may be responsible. The CDR3, as DNA: TGTGCCAGCAGCGGCCGGGACAGGGGGAACTCCGGGGAGCTGTTTTTT. As protein: CASSGRDRGNSGELFF. The chain couples TRBV9 to TRBJ2-2, with TRBD1 matching over 11 bases. CDR1 and CDR2 from the germline V gene are SGDLS and YYNGEE. The length of the CDR3 is 16 residues.

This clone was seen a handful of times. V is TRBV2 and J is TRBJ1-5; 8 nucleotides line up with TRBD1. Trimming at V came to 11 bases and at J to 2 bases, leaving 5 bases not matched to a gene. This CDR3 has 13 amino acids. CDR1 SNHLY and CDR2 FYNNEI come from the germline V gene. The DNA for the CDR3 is TGTGCCGGAAAGACAGGGGGCAATCAGCCCCAGCATTTT. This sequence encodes CAGKTGGNQPQHF. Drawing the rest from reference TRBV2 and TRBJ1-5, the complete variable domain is EPEVTQTPSHQVTQMGQEVILRCVPISNHLYFYWYRQILGQKVEFLVSFYNNEISEKSEIFDDQFSVERPDGSNFTLKIRSTKLEDSAMYFCAGKTGGNQPQHFGDGTRLSIL.

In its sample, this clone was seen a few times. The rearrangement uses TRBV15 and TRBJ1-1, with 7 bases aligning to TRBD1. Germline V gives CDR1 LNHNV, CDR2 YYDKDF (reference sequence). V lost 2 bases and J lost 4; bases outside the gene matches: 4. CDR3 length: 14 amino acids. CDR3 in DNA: TGTGCCACCAGCAGACGTCAGGGGGGCACTGAAGCTTTCTTT. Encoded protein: CATSRRQGGTEAFF.

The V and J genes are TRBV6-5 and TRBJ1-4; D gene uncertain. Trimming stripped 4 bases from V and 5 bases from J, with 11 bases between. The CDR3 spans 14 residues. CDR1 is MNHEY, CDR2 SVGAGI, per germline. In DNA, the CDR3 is TGTGCCAGCAGTTGGCGGGGTCCAAATGAAAAACTGTTTTTT. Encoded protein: CASSWRGPNEKLFF.

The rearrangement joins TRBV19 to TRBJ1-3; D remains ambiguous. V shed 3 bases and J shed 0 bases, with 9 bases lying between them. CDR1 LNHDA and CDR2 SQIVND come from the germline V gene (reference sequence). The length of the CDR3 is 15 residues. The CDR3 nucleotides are TGTGCCAGTAGTATCGCGAGTCACTCTGGAAACACCATATATTTT. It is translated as CASSIASHSGNTIYF. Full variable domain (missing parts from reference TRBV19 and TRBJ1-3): DGGITQSPKYLFRKEGQNVTLSCEQNLNHDAMYWYRQDPGQGLRLIYYSQIVNDFQKGDIAEGYSVSREKKESFPLTVTSAQKNPTAFYLCASSIASHSGNTIYFGEGSWLTVV.

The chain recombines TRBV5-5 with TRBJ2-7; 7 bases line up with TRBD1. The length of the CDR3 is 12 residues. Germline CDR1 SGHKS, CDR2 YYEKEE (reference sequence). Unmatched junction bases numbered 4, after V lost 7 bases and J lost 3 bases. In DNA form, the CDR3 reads TGTGCCAGCTTCGGGACAGTCTACGAGCAGTACTTC. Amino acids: CASFGTVYEQYF.

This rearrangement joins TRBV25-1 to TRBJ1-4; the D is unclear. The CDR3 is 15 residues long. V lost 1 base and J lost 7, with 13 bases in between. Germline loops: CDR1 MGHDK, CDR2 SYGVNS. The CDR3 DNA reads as TGTGCCAGCAGTGAATTCGTAGGGCCACCTGAAAAACTGTTTTTT. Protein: CASSEFVGPPEKLFF.

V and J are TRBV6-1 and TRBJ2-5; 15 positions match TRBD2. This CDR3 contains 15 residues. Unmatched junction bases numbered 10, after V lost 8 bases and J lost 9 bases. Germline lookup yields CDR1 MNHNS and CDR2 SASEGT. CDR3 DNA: TGTGCCAGCCTAATTCGGACTAGCGGGGGGGCGGCCCAGTACTTC. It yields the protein CASLIRTSGGAAQYF.

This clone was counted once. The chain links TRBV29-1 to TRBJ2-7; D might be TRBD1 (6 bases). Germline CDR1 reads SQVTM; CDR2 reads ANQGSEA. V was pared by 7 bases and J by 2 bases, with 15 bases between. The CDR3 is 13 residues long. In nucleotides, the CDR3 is TGCAGCGCCAGGGGTCTAGGGCCCTACGAGCAGTACTTC. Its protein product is CSARGLGPYEQYF.

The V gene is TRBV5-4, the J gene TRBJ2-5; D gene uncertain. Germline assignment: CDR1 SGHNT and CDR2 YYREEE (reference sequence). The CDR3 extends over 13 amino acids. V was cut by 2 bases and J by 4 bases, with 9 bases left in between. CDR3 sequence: CASSFKGLETQYF. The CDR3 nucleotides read TGTGCCAGCAGCTTTAAAGGGTTAGAGACCCAGTACTTC.

CDR3 protein: CASSSGPHQETQYF. As DNA, the CDR3 is TGTGCCAGCAGCTCGGGACCCCACCAAGAGACCCAGTACTTC. V and J are TRBV11-3 and TRBJ2-5; D might be TRBD1 or TRBD2, each matching 5 bases. The CDR3 spans 14 residues. Germline V gives CDR1 SGHNT, CDR2 YENEEA. Trimming cost V 4 bases and J 0 bases, with 9 bases left between them.

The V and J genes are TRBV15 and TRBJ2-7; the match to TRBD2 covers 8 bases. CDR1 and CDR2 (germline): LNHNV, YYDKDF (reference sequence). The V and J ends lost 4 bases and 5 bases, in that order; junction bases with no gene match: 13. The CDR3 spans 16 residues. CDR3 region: CATSILAGGMENEQYF. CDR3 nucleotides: TGTGCCACCAGCATCCTGGCGGGGGGCATGGAGAACGAGCAGTACTTC.

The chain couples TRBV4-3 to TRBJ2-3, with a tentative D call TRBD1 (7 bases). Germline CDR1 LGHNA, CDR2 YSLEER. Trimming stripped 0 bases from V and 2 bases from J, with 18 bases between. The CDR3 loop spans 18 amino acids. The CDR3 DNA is TGCGCCAGCAGCCAAGAGGGCGACAGGGAGGCGTACACAGATACGCAGTATTTT. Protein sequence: CASSQEGDREAYTDTQYF.

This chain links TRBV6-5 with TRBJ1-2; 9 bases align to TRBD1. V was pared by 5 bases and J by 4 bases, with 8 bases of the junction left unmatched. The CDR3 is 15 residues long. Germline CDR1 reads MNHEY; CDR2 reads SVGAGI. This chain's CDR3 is CASSLAGTGIYGYTF. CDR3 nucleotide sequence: TGTGCCAGCAGTCTGGCGGGGACAGGGATCTATGGCTACACCTTC.

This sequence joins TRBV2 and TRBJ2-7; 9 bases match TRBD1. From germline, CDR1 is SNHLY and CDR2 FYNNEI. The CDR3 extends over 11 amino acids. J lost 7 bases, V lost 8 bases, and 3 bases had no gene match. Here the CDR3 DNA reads TGTGCCAGCGACAGGGGGGCGGAGCAGTACTTC. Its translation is CASDRGAEQYF.

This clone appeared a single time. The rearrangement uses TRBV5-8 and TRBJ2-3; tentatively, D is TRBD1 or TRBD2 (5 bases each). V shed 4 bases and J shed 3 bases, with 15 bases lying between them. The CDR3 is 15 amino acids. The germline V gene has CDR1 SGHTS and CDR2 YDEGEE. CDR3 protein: CASSRAAWGTDTQYF. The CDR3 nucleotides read TGTGCCAGCAGCCGGGCCGCATGGGGGACAGATACGCAGTATTTT. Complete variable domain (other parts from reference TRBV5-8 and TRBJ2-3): EAGVTQSPTHLIKTRGQQATLRCSPISGHTSVYWYQQALGLGLQFLLWYDEGEERNRGNFPPRFSGRQFPNYSSELNVNALELEDSALYLCASSRAAWGTDTQYFGPGTRLTVL.

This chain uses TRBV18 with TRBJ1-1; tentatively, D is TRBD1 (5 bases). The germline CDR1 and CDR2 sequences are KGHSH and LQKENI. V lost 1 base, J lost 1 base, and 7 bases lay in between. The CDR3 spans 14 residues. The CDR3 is CASSPLGGNTEAFF. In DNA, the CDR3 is TGTGCCAGCTCACCACTGGGGGGGAACACTGAAGCTTTCTTT.

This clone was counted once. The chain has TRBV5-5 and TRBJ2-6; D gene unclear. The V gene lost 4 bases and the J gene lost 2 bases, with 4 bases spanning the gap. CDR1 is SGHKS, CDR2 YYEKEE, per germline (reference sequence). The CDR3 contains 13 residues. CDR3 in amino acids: CASSLAGANVLTF. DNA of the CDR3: TGTGCCAGCAGCCTGGCTGGGGCCAACGTCCTGACTTTC.

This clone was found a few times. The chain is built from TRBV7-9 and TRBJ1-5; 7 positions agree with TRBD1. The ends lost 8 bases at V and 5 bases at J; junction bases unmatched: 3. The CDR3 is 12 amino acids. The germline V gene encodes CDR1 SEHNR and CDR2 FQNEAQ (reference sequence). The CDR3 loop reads CASGTDYQPQHF. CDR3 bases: TGTGCCAGCGGGACAGACTATCAGCCCCAGCATTTT. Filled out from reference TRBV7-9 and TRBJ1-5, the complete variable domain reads DTGVSQNPRHKITKRGQNVTFRCDPISEHNRLYWYRQTLGQGPEFLTYFQNEAQLEKSRLLSDRFSAERPKGSFSTLEIQRTEQGDSAMYLCASGTDYQPQHFGDGTRLSIL.

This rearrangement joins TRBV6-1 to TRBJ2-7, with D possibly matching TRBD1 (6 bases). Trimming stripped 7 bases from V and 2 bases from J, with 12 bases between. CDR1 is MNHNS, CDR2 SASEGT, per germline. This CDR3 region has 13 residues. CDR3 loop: CASTRDRTYEQYF. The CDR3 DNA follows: TGTGCCAGCACCCGAGACAGGACCTACGAGCAGTACTTC.

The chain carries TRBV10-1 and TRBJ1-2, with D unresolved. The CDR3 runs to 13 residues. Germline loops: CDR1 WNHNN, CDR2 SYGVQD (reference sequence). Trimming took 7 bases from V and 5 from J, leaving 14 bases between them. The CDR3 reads CASTLTETYGYTF. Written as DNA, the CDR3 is TGCGCCAGCACCCTGACGGAGACTTATGGCTACACCTTC.

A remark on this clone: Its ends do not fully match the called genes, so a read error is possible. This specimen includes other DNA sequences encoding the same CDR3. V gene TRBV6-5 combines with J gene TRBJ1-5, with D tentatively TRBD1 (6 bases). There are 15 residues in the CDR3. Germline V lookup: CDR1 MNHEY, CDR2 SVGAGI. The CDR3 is CASSYSGLPGQPQHF. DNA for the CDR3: TGTGCCAGCAGTTACTCGGGACTTCCAGGACAGCCCCAGCACTTT.

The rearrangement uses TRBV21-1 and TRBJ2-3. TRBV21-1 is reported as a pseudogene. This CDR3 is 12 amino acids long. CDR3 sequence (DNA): TGTGCCAGCAGCATCGATACAGATACGCAGTATTTT. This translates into CASSIDTDTQYF.

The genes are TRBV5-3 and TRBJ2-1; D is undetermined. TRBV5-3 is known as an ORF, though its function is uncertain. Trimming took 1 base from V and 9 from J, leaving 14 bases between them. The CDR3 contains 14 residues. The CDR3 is CARSLSLYTPEQFF. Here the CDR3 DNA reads TGTGCCAGAAGCTTGTCGCTATATACTCCTGAGCAGTTCTTC.

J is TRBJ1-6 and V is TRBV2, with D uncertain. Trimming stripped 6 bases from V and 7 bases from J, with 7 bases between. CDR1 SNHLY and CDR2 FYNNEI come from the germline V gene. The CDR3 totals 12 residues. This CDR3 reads CASRHGNSPLHF. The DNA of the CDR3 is TGTGCCAGCAGGCACGGGAATTCACCCCTCCACTTT.

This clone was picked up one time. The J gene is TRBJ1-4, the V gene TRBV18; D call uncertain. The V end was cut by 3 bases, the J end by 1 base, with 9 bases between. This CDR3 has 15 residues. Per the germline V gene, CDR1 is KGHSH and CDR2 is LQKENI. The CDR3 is CASSPRVETNEKLFF. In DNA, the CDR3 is TGTGCCAGCTCACCCCGGGTAGAAACTAATGAAAAACTGTTTTTT.

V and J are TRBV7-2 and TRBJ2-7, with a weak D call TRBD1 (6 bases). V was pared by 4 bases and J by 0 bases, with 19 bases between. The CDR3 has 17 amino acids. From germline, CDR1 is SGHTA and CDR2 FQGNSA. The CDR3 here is CASSSPRQGPSSYEQYF. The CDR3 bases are TGTGCCAGCAGCTCCCCCCGTCAGGGGCCTAGCTCCTACGAGCAGTACTTC.

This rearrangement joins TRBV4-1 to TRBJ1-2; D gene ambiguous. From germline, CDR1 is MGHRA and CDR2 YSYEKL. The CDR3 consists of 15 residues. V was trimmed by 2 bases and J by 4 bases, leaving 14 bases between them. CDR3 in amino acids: CASSQNPGYSYGYTF. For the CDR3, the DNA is TGCGCCAGCAGCCAAAATCCGGGATATTCCTATGGCTACACCTTC.